Each of the 5 T cell receptor beta chains below was sequenced from the same sample in a study of shared clonotypes between healthy human individuals. The assay was immunoSEQ multiplex PCR, and TCRdb's table has in-frame clones only and misses some. Of fewer than 1.6 million clones listed, just under 99% were seen once; the top ten hold about 0.4%. What was sequenced was naive CD4+ T cells sorted from blood. Subset indicated: CD45RA+ positively selected. The receptors originated from a man aged 30-40 years in good health.

This rearrangement joins TRBV30 to TRBJ1-3; D unclear. Looked up from germline, CDR1 is GTSNPN and CDR2 is SVGIG (reference sequence). Trimming stripped 0 bases from V and 7 bases from J, with 22 bases between. The CDR3 contains 17 residues. The CDR3: CAWSVGSVARSGNTIYF. The CDR3 nucleotides read TGTGCCTGGAGTGTTGGTTCGGTGGCGAGAAGTGGCAACACCATATATTTT. Supplemented by reference TRBV30 and TRBJ1-3, the full variable domain reads SQTIHQWPATLVQPVGSPLSLECTVEGTSNPNLYWYRQAAGRGLQLLFYSVGIGQISSEVPQNLSASRPQDRQFILSSKKLLLSDSGFYLCAWSVGSVARSGNTIYFGEGSWLTVV.

This chain connects TRBV9 to TRBJ2-3; no clear D gene. The V gene lost 3 bases and the J gene lost 4 bases, with 6 bases spanning the gap. Germline loops: CDR1 SGDLS, CDR2 YYNGEE. The CDR3 runs 12 residues. The CDR3 DNA sequence: TGTGCCAGCAGCGCTTCCGCAGATACGCAGTATTTT. Translated: CASSASADTQYF.

On this clone itself: Here the CDR3 omits its conserved ending phenylalanine or tryptophan, so a read error is the likely source. The limits of the CDR3 on the DNA are not certain, so only TCRdb's listed CDR3 is given. The chain joins TRBV29-1 to TRBJ2-7; the table gives TRBD2 as D, unverified against the DNA. CDR1 is SQVTM, CDR2 ANQGSEA, per germline. The CDR3 is 12 amino acids in total, end residues counted. The CDR3 sequence is CSVEEGAGTVLL.

This rearrangement joins TRBV28 to TRBJ2-1, with TRBD1 identical over 8 bases. The CDR3 consists of 17 residues. With 2 bases clipped from V and 9 bases from J, the junction kept 15 bases outside the gene matches. Germline assignment: CDR1 MDHEN and CDR2 SYDVKM. Written as DNA, the CDR3 is TGTGCCAGCAGTTTACTCGGGACAGGTCTCCTTAAGGGTGAGCAGTTCTTC. Translating gives CASSLLGTGLLKGEQFF.

The chain has TRBV15 and TRBJ2-3; weak D call: TRBD2 (5 bases). The germline V gene has CDR1 LNHNV and CDR2 YYDKDF (reference sequence). The CDR3 covers 16 residues. The V end was cut by 1 base, the J end by 2 bases, with 13 bases between. The CDR3 DNA reads as TGTGCCACCAGCAGAGGACTAACGGGCGTCACAGATACGCAGTATTTT. Protein sequence: CATSRGLTGVTDTQYF.